These T cell receptor beta chains were read from a single sample in a study of cytomegalovirus exposure and HLA in healthy donors. Only in-frame clones appear in the TCRdb table, and some are missing; sequencing was by immunoSEQ multiplex PCR. The table records over 75,000 clones, approximately 84% of them present only once. The specimen was PBMCs. The receptors originated from a woman younger than 30 in good health and CMV-seropositive. Each CDR3 is given with its conserved first and last residue. Each record gives: J gene, V gene, D gene, clone size, CDR3 protein, CDR3 DNA. D genes are given only for firm matches. Only some rows state a clone size, as once, few, many or a class for expanded clones.

j_gene: TRBJ1-3
v_gene: TRBV5-1
d_gene: .
abundance: .
CDR3aa: CASSLGGSGNTIYF
CDR3nt: TGCGCCAGCAGCTTGGGAGGTTCTGGAAACACCATATATTTT

j_gene: TRBJ2-4
v_gene: TRBV2
d_gene: .
abundance: .
CDR3aa: CASSVLQGGTIQYF
CDR3nt: TGTGCCAGCAGTGTCCTACAGGGAGGGACCATTCAGTACTTC

j_gene: TRBJ2-1
v_gene: TRBV18
d_gene: .
abundance: .
CDR3aa: CASSLLANEQFF
CDR3nt: TGTGCCAGCTCACTTCTAGCGAATGAGCAGTTCTTC

j_gene: TRBJ2-1
v_gene: TRBV7-3
d_gene: TRBD2
abundance: .
CDR3aa: CASSLEGGRYNEQFF
CDR3nt: TGTGCCAGCAGCTTAGAGGGCGGGAGATACAATGAGCAGTTCTTC

j_gene: TRBJ2-2
v_gene: TRBV6-1
d_gene: .
abundance: .
CDR3aa: CASSEGSRAGAGELFF
CDR3nt: TGTGCCAGCAGTGAAGGTTCCAGGGCCGGCGCCGGGGAGCTGTTTTTT

j_gene: TRBJ1-5
v_gene: TRBV6-1
d_gene: TRBD1
abundance: .
CDR3aa: CASSEPAGQGPQPQHF
CDR3nt: TGTGCCAGCAGTGAACCCGCGGGACAGGGTCCTCAGCCCCAGCATTTT

j_gene: TRBJ1-5
v_gene: TRBV9
d_gene: .
abundance: .
CDR3aa: CASSVNQNQPQHF
CDR3nt: TGTGCCAGCAGCGTAAACCAGAATCAGCCCCAGCATTTT

j_gene: TRBJ1-3
v_gene: TRBV5-1
d_gene: .
abundance: .
CDR3aa: CASSPGEYSGNTIYF
CDR3nt: TGCGCCAGCAGCCCAGGGGAGTACTCTGGAAACACCATATATTTT

j_gene: TRBJ2-1
v_gene: TRBV7-9
d_gene: TRBD2
abundance: .
CDR3aa: CASSNRKLAGNEQFF
CDR3nt: TGTGCCAGCAGCAATAGGAAGCTAGCGGGAAATGAGCAGTTCTTC

j_gene: TRBJ1-1
v_gene: TRBV9
d_gene: TRBD1
abundance: .
CDR3aa: CASSVGGAGGREAFF
CDR3nt: TGTGCCAGCAGCGTAGGTGGGGCAGGGGGTCGAGAAGCTTTCTTT

j_gene: TRBJ1-1
v_gene: TRBV28
d_gene: .
abundance: .
CDR3aa: CASLRRVNTEAFF
CDR3nt: TGTGCCTCGCTGAGGAGAGTAAACACTGAAGCTTTCTTT

j_gene: TRBJ2-2
v_gene: TRBV27
d_gene: TRBD1
abundance: .
CDR3aa: CASSPWDRATGELFF
CDR3nt: TGTGCCAGCAGTCCCTGGGACAGGGCGACCGGGGAGCTGTTTTTT

j_gene: TRBJ1-5
v_gene: TRBV7-9
d_gene: TRBD1
abundance: .
CDR3aa: CASSFGWTGSGNQPQHF
CDR3nt: TGTGCCAGCAGCTTCGGATGGACAGGCTCAGGCAATCAGCCCCAGCATTTT

j_gene: TRBJ2-1
v_gene: TRBV18
d_gene: .
abundance: .
CDR3aa: CASSPTRPPPYNEQFF
CDR3nt: TGTGCCAGCTCACCTACACGTCCACCACCTTACAATGAGCAGTTCTTC

j_gene: TRBJ2-7
v_gene: TRBV19
d_gene: .
abundance: .
CDR3aa: CASSISHTPTYEQYF
CDR3nt: TGTGCCAGTAGTATCTCCCACACCCCGACCTACGAGCAGTACTTC

j_gene: TRBJ2-1
v_gene: TRBV5-1
d_gene: TRBD2
abundance: .
CDR3aa: CASSLLAGAGNEQFF
CDR3nt: TGCGCCAGCAGCTTACTAGCGGGAGCTGGCAATGAGCAGTTCTTC

j_gene: TRBJ1-2
v_gene: TRBV29-1
d_gene: .
abundance: .
CDR3aa: CSVEDLWTPGIDGGYTF
CDR3nt: TGCAGCGTTGAAGATCTTTGGACCCCGGGGATCGACGGTGGCTACACCTTC

j_gene: TRBJ2-6
v_gene: TRBV6-6
d_gene: TRBD1
abundance: .
CDR3aa: CASNNRGRAGANVLTF
CDR3nt: TGTGCCAGCAACAACAGGGGGCGAGCTGGGGCCAACGTCCTGACTTTC

j_gene: TRBJ2-7
v_gene: TRBV9
d_gene: .
abundance: once
CDR3aa: CASSVGLHRREQYF
CDR3nt: TGTGCCAGCAGCGTTGGCCTCCACAGGCGAGAGCAGTACTTC